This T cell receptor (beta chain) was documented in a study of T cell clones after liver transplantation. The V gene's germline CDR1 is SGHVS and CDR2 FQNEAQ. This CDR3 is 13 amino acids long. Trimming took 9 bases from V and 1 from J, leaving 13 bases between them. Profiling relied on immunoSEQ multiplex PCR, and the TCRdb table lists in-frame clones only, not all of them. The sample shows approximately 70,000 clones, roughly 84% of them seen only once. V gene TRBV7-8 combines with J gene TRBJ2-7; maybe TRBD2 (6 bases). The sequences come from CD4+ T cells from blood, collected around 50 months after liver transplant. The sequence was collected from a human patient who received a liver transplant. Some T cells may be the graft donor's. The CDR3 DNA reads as TGTGCCAGTAAAGGAGGAGGGTCCTACGAGCAGTACTTC. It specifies CASKGGGSYEQYF.